This section outlines one T cell receptor beta chain sequence together with its context. V lost 4 bases, J lost 8 bases, and 12 bases stayed unmatched. Germline CDR1 SGDLS, CDR2 YYNGEE. This CDR3 contains 15 residues. This sample is part of a study of technical replicates of blood from a few donors. The data were produced by immunoSEQ multiplex PCR, yet TCRdb's version contains in-frame clones alone and is incomplete. The sample carries 80,000 to 90,000 clones, around 94% recorded once. The chain uses TRBV9 and TRBJ1-1; 9 bases fit TRBD1. The clonotype originates from a human donor in good health. The specimen was T cells isolated from PBMCs. The CDR3 DNA follows: TGTGCCAGCAGCAGGCAGACAGGGGGTTTGGCCGAAGCTTTCTTT. As protein: CASSRQTGGLAEAFF. Full variable domain (remainder filled in from reference TRBV9 and TRBJ1-1): DSGVTQTPKHLITATGQRVTLRCSPRSGDLSVYWYQQSLDQGLQFLIQYYNGEERAKGNILERFSAQQFPDLHSELNLSSLELGDSALYFCASSRQTGGLAEAFFGQGTRLTVV.